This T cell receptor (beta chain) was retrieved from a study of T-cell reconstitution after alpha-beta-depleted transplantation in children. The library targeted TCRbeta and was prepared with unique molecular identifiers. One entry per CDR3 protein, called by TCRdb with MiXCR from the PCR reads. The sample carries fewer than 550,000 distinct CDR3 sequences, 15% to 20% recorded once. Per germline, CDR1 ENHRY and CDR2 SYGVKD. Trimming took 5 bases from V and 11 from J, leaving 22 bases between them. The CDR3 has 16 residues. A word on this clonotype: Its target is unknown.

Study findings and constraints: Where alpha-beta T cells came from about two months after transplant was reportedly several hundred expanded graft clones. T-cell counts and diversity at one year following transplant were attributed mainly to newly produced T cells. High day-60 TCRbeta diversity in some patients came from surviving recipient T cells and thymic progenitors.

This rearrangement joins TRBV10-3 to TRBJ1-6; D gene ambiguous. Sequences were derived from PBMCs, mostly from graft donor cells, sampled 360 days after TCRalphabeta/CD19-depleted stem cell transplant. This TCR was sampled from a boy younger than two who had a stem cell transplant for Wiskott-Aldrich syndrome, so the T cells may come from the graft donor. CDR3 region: CAISISFSRDGPPLHF. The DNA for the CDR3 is TGTGCCATCAGTATTAGTTTTTCCCGAGACGGCCCACCCCTCCACTTT.